The next 4 T cell receptor beta chains were all read from a single sample in a study of blood T cells in healthy people across ages. A second PCR, run for about 7 to 11 cycles, used a sample-barcoded 5' primer plus a J-beta primer mix. TCRdb reprocessed the 5' RACE reads with MiXCR, giving one entry per CDR3 protein. The repertoire has 540,000 or so distinct CDR3 sequences, around 48% of them found once; the top ten carry 20% to 25%. The sequencing input was blood. Every receptor here comes from a man at least 80 years old in good health.

Concerning this clonotype: This may stem from a read error, because a much larger clone lies one nucleotide away. This chain connects TRBV7-9 to TRBJ2-1; possible D gene TRBD2, 5 bases. Germline V gene sequence: CDR1 SEHNR, CDR2 FQNEAQ (reference sequence). This CDR3 spans 19 amino acids. The DNA for the CDR3 is TGTGCCGGCAGCTCGCCTTCGAGTTCAGGACTCAGCTCCTACAATGAGCAGTTCTTC. Its translation: CAGSSPSSSGLSSYNEQFF.

This clonotype appeared a few times. In nucleotides, the CDR3 is TGCAGTGCTAGGAGGGGACAGGGGGCAGATCAGCCCCAGCATTTT. Its protein product is CSARRGQGADQPQHF. The chain is built from TRBV20-1 and TRBJ1-5; 12 bases are shared with TRBD1. Germline assignment: CDR1 DFQATT and CDR2 SNEGSKA (reference sequence). Trimming at V came to 3 bases and at J to 5 bases, leaving 5 bases not matched to a gene. This CDR3 has 15 residues.

This clonotype was seen more than once but under ten times. This sequence joins TRBV20-1 and TRBJ2-7; D ambiguous. V lost 0 bases and J lost 0, with 12 bases in between. CDR3 length: 15 amino acids. Germline V gene sequence: CDR1 DFQATT, CDR2 SNEGSKA (reference sequence). The chain's CDR3 is CSARDGYQSSYEQYF. The CDR3, as DNA: TGCAGTGCTAGAGATGGATACCAGAGCTCCTACGAGCAGTACTTC.

The chain combines TRBV28 with TRBJ2-7; D possibly corresponds to TRBD1 (5 bases). V lost 1 base and J lost 6, with 13 bases in between. CDR1 MDHEN and CDR2 SYDVKM come from the germline V gene. CDR3 length equals 14 residues. The CDR3 region has the DNA TGTGCCAGCAGTTTATTGCCAGGGCGTGGCGAGCAGTACTTC. It specifies CASSLLPGRGEQYF.